Presented here are 15 T cell receptor beta chains from one specimen sequenced in a study of T cell repertoires in cytomegalovirus infection (dated by TCRdb to between 2018 and 2021). The reads were generated on an Illumina HiSeq 1500. The public reads were run again by TCRdb, first through fastp at Q25 and then through MiXCR, and only productive beta chains were kept. Each entry is one CDR3 protein sequence, shown with its most common DNA and genes. For this sample the table gives 6,500 to 9,000 distinct CDR3 sequences, of which 49% were detected only once. In total, the top ten clones hold just under 75% of the sample. These receptors have no known antigen. Sequencing input: PBMCs, sequenced either directly or after in vitro stimulation (not recorded which). These TCRs come from a human donor in good health (CMV status not recorded). Some clones in this sample may be carry-over from other donors' samples.

The rearrangement uses TRBV24-1 and TRBJ2-2; D not resolved. The V and J ends lost 3 bases and 8 bases respectively, with 12 bases between them. Germline-derived CDR1 and CDR2 are KGHDR and SFDVKD. The CDR3 spans 14 residues. This chain's CDR3 is CATSDPLRPGELFF. CDR3 bases: TGTGCCACCAGTGATCCACTCCGCCCAGGGGAGCTGTTTTTT.

This clonotype has just one count. The CDR3 end shows no conserved phenylalanine or tryptophan, and so a read error is likely. The chain carries TRBV12-3 or TRBV12-4 and TRBJ1-1, with D perhaps TRBD1 (6 bases). CDR3 length equals 16 residues. Trimming stripped 11 bases from V and 4 bases from J, with 26 bases between. Written as DNA, the CDR3 is TGTGCCCGGAGCCTCAGGGTTTCCAAACAGGGCACTGAAGCTTTCAGT. Protein: CARSLRVSKQGTEAFS.

This clonotype was seen a few times. The rearrangement joins TRBV7-9 to TRBJ1-1; no clear D gene. CDR1 is SEHNR, CDR2 FQNEAQ, per germline (reference sequence). The CDR3 extends over 14 amino acids. V lost 4 bases, J lost 6 bases, and 15 bases lay in between. The CDR3 is CASSSRSGGAEAFF. DNA for the CDR3: TGTGCCAGCAGCTCGAGGTCGGGTGGGGCTGAAGCTTTCTTT.

The genes are TRBV6-1 and TRBJ2-7, with D maybe TRBD1 (6 bases). V was cut by 7 bases and J by 4 bases, with 20 bases left in between. The CDR3 sequence is 15 residues long. CDR1 MNHNS and CDR2 SASEGT come from the germline V gene. The chain's CDR3 is CASILTGLVGYEQYF. CDR3 in DNA: TGTGCCAGCATTTTAACAGGGCTGGTCGGGTACGAGCAGTACTTC.

This clonotype was observed a few times. The CDR3 here is CASSQDFPAGLSGNTIYF. CDR3 nucleotide sequence: TGCGCCAGCAGCCAAGATTTCCCCGCAGGGCTCTCTGGAAACACCATATATTTT. The V and J genes are TRBV4-1 and TRBJ1-3, with a tentative D call TRBD1 (5 bases). Germline V gene data show CDR1 as MGHRA and CDR2 as YSYEKL. Trimming took 0 bases from V and 0 from J, leaving 15 bases between them. CDR3 length: 18 amino acids.

The rearrangement links TRBV3-1 to TRBJ2-7; D is uncertain. The CDR3 is 14 residues long. V gave up 1 base and J gave up 4 bases, with 11 bases separating them. Per germline, CDR1 LGHDT and CDR2 YNNKEL (reference sequence). CDR3 sequence: CASSQAALNYEQYF. The DNA for the CDR3 is TGTGCCAGCAGCCAAGCCGCCTTAAATTACGAGCAGTACTTC.

A single count supports this clonotype. Given a much more abundant clone one base away, this may be a read error. The genes are TRBV5-1 and TRBJ2-2, with D perhaps given as TRBD1 or TRBD2 (5 bases each). CDR1 SGHRS and CDR2 YFSETQ come from the germline V gene. There are 15 residues in the CDR3. For the CDR3, the DNA is TGCGCCAGCCGCTTCCAGGCAGGGAGCACCGGGGAGCTGTTTTTT. This translates into CASRFQAGSTGELFF.

The count of this clonotype is one. No conserved phenylalanine or tryptophan is present at the end of the CDR3, so a read error is the likely explanation. This rearrangement joins TRBV29-1 to TRBJ2-1; a possible D gene is TRBD2 (6 bases). Germline V lookup: CDR1 SQVTM, CDR2 ANQGSEA. CDR3 length: 18 residues. Trimming stripped 7 bases from V and 7 bases from J, with 32 bases between. CDR3 sequence reads: CSACASFAGIIAENEQFL. CDR3 coding DNA: TGCAGCGCGTGCGCGAGTTTTGCGGGAATTATTGCGGAGAATGAGCAGTTCTTA.

This clonotype showed up just a few times. The rearrangement joins TRBV28 to TRBJ1-2; D remains ambiguous. V was shortened by 2 bases and J by 4 bases, with 14 bases between the two germline ends. This CDR3 comprises 15 residues. In germline, CDR1 is MDHEN, CDR2 SYDVKM. The CDR3: CASSLSQAAFYGYTF. In DNA form, the CDR3 reads TGTGCCAGCAGTTTAAGTCAGGCTGCCTTCTATGGCTACACCTTC.

V and J are TRBV7-8 and TRBJ1-5; TRBD1 agrees at 8 bases. J gave up 2 bases and V 5 bases, and 14 bases lay outside the gene matches. Germline lookup yields CDR1 SGHVS and CDR2 FQNEAQ. The CDR3 is 18 amino acids. The CDR3 is CASSPSRASGGGNQPQHF. CDR3 coding DNA: TGTGCCAGCAGCCCTTCTAGAGCGTCAGGGGGCGGCAATCAGCCCCAGCATTTT.

The gene calls are TRBV7-2 and TRBJ2-2; unclear D gene. The CDR3 spans 15 residues. CDR1 is SGHTA and CDR2 is FQGNSA in the germline V gene. V shed 3 bases and J shed 2 bases, with 10 bases lying between them. The CDR3 sequence is CASSLSVINTGELFF. DNA for the CDR3: TGTGCCAGCAGCTTGAGCGTCATTAACACCGGGGAGCTGTTTTTT. Together with reference TRBV7-2 and TRBJ2-2, the CDR3 gives the full variable domain: GAGVSQSPSNKVTEKGKDVELRCDPISGHTALYWYRQSLGQGLEFLIYFQGNSAPDKSGLPSDRFSAERTGGSVSTLTIQRTQQEDSAVYLCASSLSVINTGELFFGEGSRLTVL.

As concerns this clonotype: The final CDR3 position lacks the conserved phenylalanine or tryptophan, pointing to a likely read error. The chain carries TRBV27 and TRBJ1-5, with a possible D match to TRBD1 (5 bases). The CDR3 covers 13 residues. Germline V gene lookup returns CDR1 MNHEY and CDR2 SMNVEV (reference sequence). This CDR3 reads CARRAGSGQPQHL. The CDR3 DNA reads TGTGCCCGCAGAGCAGGGTCTGGGCAGCCCCAGCATCTT.

For this clonotype: Because the CDR3 is missing its conserved closing phenylalanine or tryptophan, this is likely a read error. The DNA is omitted, as the CDR3 cannot be located on it reliably, and the CDR3 follows TCRdb's listing. The V and J genes are TRBV27 and TRBJ1-5; the D call in the table, TRBD1, was not verified against the DNA. The CDR3 adds up to 13 amino acids, both ends counted. Germline V gene data show CDR1 as MNHEY and CDR2 as SMNVEV (reference sequence). This CDR3 reads CASSAGSGQPPHL.

The sample holds a few counts of this clonotype. The chain links TRBV5-8 to TRBJ2-3; TRBD1 aligns across 7 bases. The CDR3 has 14 residues. CDR1 SGHTS and CDR2 YDEGEE come from the germline V gene. With V trimmed by 4 bases and J by 4 bases, 6 bases remained unmatched. The chain's CDR3 is CASSDRVGADTQYF. CDR3 sequence (DNA): TGTGCCAGCAGCGACAGGGTTGGCGCAGATACGCAGTATTTT.

By proportion, this clonotype is medium-sized. The J gene is TRBJ2-1, the V gene TRBV4-2, with 10 positions matching TRBD2. Germline CDR1 is LGHNA and CDR2 is YNFKEQ. The V segment lost 0 bases and the J segment 5 bases; nucleotides outside the gene matches: 13. This CDR3 has 19 amino acids. The CDR3 coding sequence is TGTGCCAGCAGCCAAGACTATACAGCGGGAGGGCCTGTCCACAATGAGCAGTTCTTC. Amino acid sequence: CASSQDYTAGGPVHNEQFF.